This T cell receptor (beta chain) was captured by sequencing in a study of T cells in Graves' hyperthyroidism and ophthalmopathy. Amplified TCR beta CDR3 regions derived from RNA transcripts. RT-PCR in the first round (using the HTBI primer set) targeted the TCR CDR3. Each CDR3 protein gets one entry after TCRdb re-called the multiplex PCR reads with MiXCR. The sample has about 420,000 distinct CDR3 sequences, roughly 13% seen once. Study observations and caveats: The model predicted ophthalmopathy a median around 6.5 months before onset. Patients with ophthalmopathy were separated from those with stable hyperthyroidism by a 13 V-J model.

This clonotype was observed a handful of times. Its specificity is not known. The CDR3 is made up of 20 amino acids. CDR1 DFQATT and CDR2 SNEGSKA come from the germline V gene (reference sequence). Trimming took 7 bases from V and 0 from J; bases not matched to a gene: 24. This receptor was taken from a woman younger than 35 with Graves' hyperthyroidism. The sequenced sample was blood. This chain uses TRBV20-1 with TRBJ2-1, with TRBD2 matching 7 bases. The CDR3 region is CSVLGEGRANQWSSYNEQFF. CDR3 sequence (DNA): TGCAGTGTCCTGGGAGAAGGGAGGGCTAACCAGTGGAGCTCCTACAATGAGCAGTTCTTC.